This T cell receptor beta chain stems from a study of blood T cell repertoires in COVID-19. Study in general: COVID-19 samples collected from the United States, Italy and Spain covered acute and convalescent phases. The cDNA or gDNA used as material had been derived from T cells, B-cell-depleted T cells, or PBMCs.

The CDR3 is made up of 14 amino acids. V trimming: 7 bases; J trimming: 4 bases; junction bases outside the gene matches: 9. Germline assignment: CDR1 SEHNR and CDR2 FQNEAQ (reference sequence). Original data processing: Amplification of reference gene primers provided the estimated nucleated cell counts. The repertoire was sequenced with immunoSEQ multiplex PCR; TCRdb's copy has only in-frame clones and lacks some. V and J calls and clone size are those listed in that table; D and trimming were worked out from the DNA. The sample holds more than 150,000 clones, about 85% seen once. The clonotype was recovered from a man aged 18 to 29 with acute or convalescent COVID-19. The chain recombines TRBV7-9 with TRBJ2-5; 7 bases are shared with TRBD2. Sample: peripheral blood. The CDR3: CASTLSPGGETQYF. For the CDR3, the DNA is TGTGCCAGCACCCTGAGTCCGGGGGGAGAGACCCAGTACTTC.